This T cell receptor beta chain is from a study of T cell changes during pregnancy in multiple sclerosis. Here immunoSEQ multiplex PCR was the method, and the copy in TCRdb shows in-frame clones only, minus some. Of some 54,000 clones in the sample, roughly 93% were seen once. Germline V gene data show CDR1 as MNHEY and CDR2 as SMNVEV (reference sequence). The CDR3 has 15 amino acids. V dropped 5 bases and J dropped 6; count of bases not matched to a gene: 6. The specimen comprised peripheral blood, sampled after pregnancy. The chain carries TRBV27 and TRBJ2-7; 14 positions agree with TRBD2. This TCR was recovered from a female donor with multiple sclerosis, enrolled in a pregnancy study. The CDR3 spells CASSEGLAGASEQYF. CDR3 nucleotides: TGTGCCAGCAGTGAGGGACTAGCGGGAGCTAGCGAGCAGTACTTC.